The sample holds many counts of the clone carrying this TCR beta chain. Its specificity is not known. This specimen belongs to a study of early T cells in non-severe SARS-CoV-2 infection. Study overall: The sequenced material was bulk RNA from unsorted whole blood, and its chains were unpaired.

The study's findings and limits: Matching with VDJdb favored anti-spike CD8 responses (missing private and CD4 specificities).

Trimming took 1 base from V and 6 from J; bases not matched to a gene: 5. Germline V gene lookup returns CDR1 MNHEY and CDR2 SVGAGI. The CDR3 runs 15 residues. The TCR library protocol attached unique molecular identifiers to the individual cDNA molecules. TCRdb re-derived calls from the 5' RACE reads in MiXCR, one entry per CDR3 protein. The data show tens of thousands of distinct CDR3 sequences, over 6% seen once. The TCR was taken from an adult who was a healthcare worker with PCR-confirmed SARS-CoV-2 infection or an uninfected control (not recorded which). V gene TRBV6-5 combines with J gene TRBJ2-2; the match to TRBD2 covers 7 bases. Sequencing was done on a sample of whole blood. The CDR3 is CASSYFTSVAGELFF. In DNA, the CDR3 is TGTGCCAGCAGTTACTTTACTAGCGTCGCCGGGGAGCTGTTTTTT.